Below, 11 T cell receptor beta chains from the same sample are listed, as sequenced in a study of cytomegalovirus exposure and HLA in healthy donors. Primers included in the PCR were 60 Vbeta and 13 Jbeta primers. The method was immunoSEQ multiplex PCR; TCRdb's version includes in-frame clones alone and lacks a portion of them. The table lists roughly 180,000 clones, approximately 84% of them singletons, with 1.1% to 1.5% in the top ten. The sequenced material came from PBMCs. Every receptor here comes from a girl aged 10 to 17 in good health and CMV-seropositive.

V and J are TRBV2 and TRBJ1-2; 7 bases are a match to TRBD1. V was pared by 5 bases and J by 4 bases, with 4 bases of the junction left unmatched. The CDR3 has 13 residues. Germline CDR1 is SNHLY and CDR2 is FYNNEI. The chain's CDR3 is CASSWDSSYGYTF. The CDR3 coding sequence is TGTGCCAGCAGTTGGGACAGTTCCTATGGCTACACCTTC.

This chain uses TRBV5-5 with TRBJ1-2, with D maybe TRBD1 (6 bases). The germline V gene has CDR1 SGHKS and CDR2 YYEKEE (reference sequence). The CDR3 covers 18 residues. The V end lost 0 bases, the J end lost 0 bases, and 18 bases lay between the germline ends. For the CDR3, the DNA is TGTGCCAGCAGCTTGGAAGGGGGGGCCTTCCCACCTAACTATGGCTACACCTTC. It specifies CASSLEGGAFPPNYGYTF.

The V call is TRBV6-1, the J call TRBJ2-3; no reliable D call. V lost 6 bases, J lost 1 base, and 11 bases lay in between. The CDR3 sequence is 14 residues long. Per the germline V gene, CDR1 is MNHNS and CDR2 is SASEGT. This chain's CDR3 is CASRAEPGTDTQYF. In nucleotides, the CDR3 is TGTGCCAGCAGGGCGGAACCCGGCACAGATACGCAGTATTTT.

The chain has TRBV5-1 and TRBJ2-7; 9 bases line up with TRBD1. Trimming at V came to 5 bases and at J to 6 bases, leaving 3 bases not matched to a gene. The CDR3 runs 12 residues. Germline V gene sequence: CDR1 SGHRS, CDR2 YFSETQ. CDR3 residues: CASSRTGVEQYF. The DNA for the CDR3 is TGCGCCAGCAGTAGGACAGGGGTCGAGCAGTACTTC.

The rearrangement joins TRBV6-1 to TRBJ1-2, with unresolved D. CDR1 MNHNS and CDR2 SASEGT come from the germline V gene. There are 12 residues in the CDR3. The germline V and J ends were trimmed by 8 bases and 2 bases, with 9 bases remaining between them. The CDR3, as DNA: TGTGCCAGCCTATCGGAGAACTATGGCTACACCTTC. This encodes CASLSENYGYTF.

The V call is TRBV6-6, the J call TRBJ1-2; tentatively, D is TRBD1 (5 bases). CDR1 is MNHNY, CDR2 SVGAGI, per germline (reference sequence). The V gene lost 2 bases and the J gene lost 0 bases, with 10 bases spanning the gap. This CDR3 is built from 15 residues. As DNA, the CDR3 is TGTGCCAGCAGTTACGTCCAGGGCTCTAACTATGGCTACACCTTC. It yields the protein CASSYVQGSNYGYTF.

The J gene is TRBJ2-3, the V gene TRBV4-2; D is unresolved. The CDR3 has 13 residues. The V gene's germline CDR1 is LGHNA and CDR2 YNFKEQ. With 6 bases removed from V and 2 bases from J, the gap between germline ends came to 9 bases. DNA of the CDR3: TGTGCCAGCAGTCGTATCCTCACAGATACGCAGTATTTT. Translated: CASSRILTDTQYF.

The CDR3, as DNA: TGTGCCAGCAGTCGAGCCCAGCGTCAACTCACAGATACGCAGTATTTT. It yields the protein CASSRAQRQLTDTQYF. This chain uses TRBV9 with TRBJ2-3; D gene ambiguous. This CDR3 has 16 residues. The germline CDR1 and CDR2 sequences are SGDLS and YYNGEE. V lost 5 bases, J lost 2 bases, and 18 bases lay in between.

The rearrangement joins TRBV19 to TRBJ2-3; D is uncertain. Germline V CDR1 and CDR2: LNHDA, SQIVND (reference sequence). Trimming took off 1 base at V and 11 bases at J, with 22 bases between the two ends. The CDR3 length is 16 residues. The CDR3 DNA sequence: TGTGCCAGTAGTATAGTCTCCCCGAGCCCCATGGCAGGGCAGTATTTT. It codes for CASSIVSPSPMAGQYF.

The V gene is TRBV10-3, the J gene TRBJ2-2, with 10 bases lining up with TRBD2. The CDR3 is made up of 14 amino acids. From germline, CDR1 is ENHRY and CDR2 SYGVKD. With 7 bases clipped from V and 7 bases from J, the junction kept 6 bases outside the gene matches. This chain's CDR3 is CAITGTSADGELFF. Written as DNA, the CDR3 is TGTGCCATCACTGGGACTAGCGCAGACGGGGAGCTGTTTTTT.

V is TRBV19 and J is TRBJ1-2, with TRBD1 as a possible D gene (5 bases). CDR3 length: 13 residues. The V end was cut by 6 bases, the J end by 5 bases, with 13 bases between. Per the germline V gene, CDR1 is LNHDA and CDR2 is SQIVND (reference sequence). The CDR3 loop reads CASSPGLGYGYTF. The CDR3 coding sequence is TGTGCCAGTAGCCCAGGGTTGGGGTATGGCTACACCTTC.